The rows below give T cell receptor beta chains drawn from one sample of a study of graft-versus-host responses after intestinal transplantation. Generated by immunoSEQ multiplex PCR, the TCRdb table keeps only in-frame clones and is missing some. The sample shows 12,000 to 15,000 clones, about 30% of them seen only once. The material sequenced was alloreactive CD8+ T cells from a mixed lymphocyte reaction culture, taken before intestinal transplant. The source of these receptors is a human patient who received an intestinal transplant. The CDR3 runs from the conserved cysteine through the conserved F or W. A D gene is named only where the DNA matches it firmly. Expanded clones get a size class; other rows say once, few or many, or leave the size out.

D | size | J | V | DNA | CDR3
. | . | TRBJ1-5 | TRBV4-3 | TGCGCCAGCAGCCAAGATCATCGCCAGGCCAGCAATCAGCCCCAGCATTTT | CASSQDHRQASNQPQHF
TRBD1 | . | TRBJ2-2 | TRBV4-3 | TGCGCCAGCAGCCAAGATGGGACAGGCCTGGGAGATCGGGAGCTGTTTTTT | CASSQDGTGLGDRELFF
TRBD2 | . | TRBJ2-3 | TRBV9 | TGTGCCAGCAGCGTAGGAACGGGGGGGCTGACAGATACGCAGTATTTT | CASSVGTGGLTDTQYF
. | . | TRBJ1-3 | TRBV19 | TGTGCCAGTAGTATGGTGACACTTGGAAACACCATATATTTT | CASSMVTLGNTIYF
TRBD1 | medium-sized | TRBJ1-5 | TRBV6-5 | TGTGCCAGCAGTTACGGGACAGGGGATCAGCCCCAGCATTTT | CASSYGTGDQPQHF
TRBD1 | few | TRBJ1-2 | TRBV10-3 | TGTGCCACCTGGAGGGACAGGGCTGATGGCTACACCTTC | CATWRDRADGYTF
TRBD2 | . | TRBJ2-5 | TRBV7-2 | TGTGCCAGCAGCCGGGCGGGTAGCGGGGGGGCCTGGGAGACCCAGTACTTC | CASSRAGSGGAWETQYF
. | . | TRBJ1-3 | TRBV4-3 | TGCGCCAGCAGCCAAGATCGGCGGAACTCTGGAAACACCATATATTTT | CASSQDRRNSGNTIYF
TRBD1 | . | TRBJ1-2 | TRBV7-2 | TGTGCCAGCAGCCCAGTCACCGGGACAGGCTATGGCTACACCTTC | CASSPVTGTGYGYTF
. | . | TRBJ1-1 | TRBV18 | TGTGCCAGCTCAGCAAGTTCGACAGACGCTTACACTGAAGCTTTCTTT | CASSASSTDAYTEAFF
TRBD1 | . | TRBJ1-1 | TRBV18 | TGTGCCAGCTCACGAGGACAGGGGAGGAACACTGAAGCTTTCTTT | CASSRGQGRNTEAFF
TRBD1 | . | TRBJ2-7 | TRBV30 | TGTGCCTGGAGTCGACAGGGGGCATCCATCCACGAGCAGTACTTC | CAWSRQGASIHEQYF
. | medium-sized | TRBJ2-7 | TRBV29-1 | TGCAGCGTTGAGGACAGCTCCTACGAGCAGTACTTC | CSVEDSSYEQYF
. | few | TRBJ1-6 | TRBV7-9 | TGTGCCAGCAGCTTAGAACAGGGAGCAGGGAATTCACCCCTCCACTTT | CASSLEQGAGNSPLHF
TRBD2 | few | TRBJ2-3 | TRBV9 | TGTGCCAGCAGCGTAGCTGAAGCGGGGGGGCAGTATTTT | CASSVAEAGGQYF
TRBD2 | once | TRBJ2-7 | TRBV11-1 | TGTGCCAGCAGCTCCCCGACTAGCGGCTACGAGCAGTACTTC | CASSSPTSGYEQYF
. | once | TRBJ2-7 | TRBV11-2 | TGTGCCAGCAGCTTAGGAACAGGCACCTACGAGCAGTACTTC | CASSLGTGTYEQYF
. | . | TRBJ1-3 | TRBV11-2 | TGTGCCAGCAGCTTAGAACCGACAGCGTATTATGGAAACACCATATATTTT | CASSLEPTAYYGNTIYF
. | few | TRBJ1-1 | TRBV2 | TGTGCCAGCAAAGCGGGGCTCGCTGAAGCTTTCTTT | CASKAGLAEAFF
TRBD1 | . | TRBJ1-1 | TRBV6-5 | TGTGCCAGCTCCGGACAGGTTTACACTGAAGCTTTCTTT | CASSGQVYTEAFF
TRBD1 | . | TRBJ2-7 | TRBV11-2 | TGTGCCAGCAGCATCGGGACAGGGGGCGAAGAGCAGTACTTC | CASSIGTGGEEQYF
. | few | TRBJ2-4 | TRBV11-3 | TGTGCCAGCAGCTACCCACTCCAGGGTTCCAAAAACATTCAGTACTTC | CASSYPLQGSKNIQYF
. | . | TRBJ1-1 | TRBV27 | TGTGCCAGCAGTTTATCTGGGGGCTGGAACACTGAAGCTTTCTTT | CASSLSGGWNTEAFF
. | few | TRBJ1-6 | TRBV2 | TGTGCCAGCAGTGTAGCCGGGACACCGAATTCACCCCTCCACTTT | CASSVAGTPNSPLHF
TRBD1 | few | TRBJ2-3 | TRBV30 | TGTGCCTGGGACCGGACAGGAACTAGCACAGATACGCAGTATTTT | CAWDRTGTSTDTQYF
TRBD1 | . | TRBJ1-2 | TRBV27 | TGTGCCAGCAGTTACAGGGGAATGGTCTATGGCTACACCTTC | CASSYRGMVYGYTF
TRBD1 | . | TRBJ2-1 | TRBV6-5 | TGTGCCAGCAGTCCCCAGGGGGCGCAGTACAATGAGCAGTTCTTC | CASSPQGAQYNEQFF
TRBD1 | . | TRBJ1-4 | TRBV6-5 | TGTGCCAGCAGTTTGATTGGACAGGGGGGTGAAAAACTGTTTTTT | CASSLIGQGGEKLFF
TRBD2 | once | TRBJ2-4 | TRBV7-2 | TGTGCCAGCAGCTTTCCTCTAGCGGGGACCCACGCCAGGAACATTCAGTACTTC | CASSFPLAGTHARNIQYF
. | once | TRBJ2-3 | TRBV15 | TGTGCCACCAGCCGGGCAGGGGGCACAGATACGCAGTATTTT | CATSRAGGTDTQYF
. | . | TRBJ2-7 | TRBV30 | TGTGCCTGGAGCGATTACCGGGAAACCTACGAGCAGTACTTC | CAWSDYRETYEQYF
TRBD1 | medium-sized | TRBJ2-4 | TRBV4-3 | TGCGCCAGCAGTTCCGGGACAGGGGGTGAGGCCAAAAACATTCAGTACTTC | CASSSGTGGEAKNIQYF
. | . | TRBJ1-1 | TRBV6-5 | TGTGCCAGCAGCCCGGGGAGGCACACTGAAGCTTTCTTT | CASSPGRHTEAFF
. | . | TRBJ2-5 | TRBV11-3 | TGTGCCAGCAGCTTACAGCTGGGGCTCACGTACCAAGAGACCCAGTACTTC | CASSLQLGLTYQETQYF
. | medium-sized | TRBJ1-5 | TRBV27 | TGTGCCAGCAGTTTATCCGGGACAAATCAGCCCCAGCATTTT | CASSLSGTNQPQHF
TRBD1 | . | TRBJ1-2 | TRBV5-1 | TGCGCCAGCAGCTTGGAGACAGGGGGCTCTGGCTACACCTTC | CASSLETGGSGYTF
. | . | TRBJ1-6 | TRBV19 | TGTGCCAGTAGTCCCGGGGGGGGGATTTCACCCCTCCACTTT | CASSPGGGISPLHF
TRBD1 | once | TRBJ1-6 | TRBV2 | TGTGCCAGCAGCGTCGGGACAGGGGACAATTCACCCCTCCACTTT | CASSVGTGDNSPLHF
TRBD1 | few | TRBJ2-3 | TRBV9 | TGTGCCAGCAGCGAGAGCTCAGGGGGACCAGATACGCAGTATTTT | CASSESSGGPDTQYF
. | . | TRBJ1-1 | TRBV10-3 | TGTGCCATCAGTGAAAACTGGTTGAACACTGAAGCTTTCTTT | CAISENWLNTEAFF
. | few | TRBJ2-7 | TRBV6-5 | TGTGCCAGCAGTTACTCGCCTACCCTCGAGCAGTACTTC | CASSYSPTLEQYF
TRBD2 | . | TRBJ2-7 | TRBV19 | TGTGCCAGTAGTAGCGGTAGCGGGGGGTACGAGCAGTACTTC | CASSSGSGGYEQYF
. | . | TRBJ2-5 | TRBV27 | TGTGCCAGCAGTTTAAAAAGAGGAGGGCGAGAGACCCAGTACTTC | CASSLKRGGRETQYF
. | . | TRBJ1-1 | TRBV7-2 | TGTGCCAGCAGCTTAGCGCGAGGAAGACCGGGGAACACTGAAGCTTTCTTT | CASSLARGRPGNTEAFF
TRBD2 | once | TRBJ2-5 | TRBV2 | TGTGCCAGCAGTACGGCGGGGGACCAAGAGACCCAGTACTTC | CASSTAGDQETQYF
. | . | TRBJ2-7 | TRBV6-1 | TGTGCCAGCAGGGTGAGCTCCTACGAGCAGTACTTC | CASRVSSYEQYF
TRBD1 | . | TRBJ2-5 | TRBV4-3 | TGCGCCAGCAGCCTCGGGACAGGTGACGGAGAGACCCAGTACTTC | CASSLGTGDGETQYF
TRBD2 | medium-sized | TRBJ2-3 | TRBV4-3 | TGCGCCAGCAGCCCAGGGACTAGCGGGGGCACAGATACGCAGTATTTT | CASSPGTSGGTDTQYF